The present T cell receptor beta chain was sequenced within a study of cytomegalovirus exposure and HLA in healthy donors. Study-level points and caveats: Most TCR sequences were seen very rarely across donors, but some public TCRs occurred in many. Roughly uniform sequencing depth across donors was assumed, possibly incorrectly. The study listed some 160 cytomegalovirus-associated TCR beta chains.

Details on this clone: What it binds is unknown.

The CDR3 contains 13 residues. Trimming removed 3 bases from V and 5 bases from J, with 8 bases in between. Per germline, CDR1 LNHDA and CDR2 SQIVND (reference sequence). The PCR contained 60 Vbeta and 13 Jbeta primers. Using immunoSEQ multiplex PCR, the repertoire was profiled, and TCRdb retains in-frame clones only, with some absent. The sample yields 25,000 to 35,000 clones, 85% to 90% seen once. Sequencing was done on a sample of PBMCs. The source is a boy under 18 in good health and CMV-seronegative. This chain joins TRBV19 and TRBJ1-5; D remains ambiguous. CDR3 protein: CASSIIAYQPQHF. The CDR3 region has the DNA TGTGCCAGTAGTATTATAGCCTATCAGCCCCAGCATTTT.